Listed here are 24 T cell receptor beta chains from one sample, sequenced in a study of beta chain features in type 1 diabetes. Isolated RNA was reverse transcribed in full, so expressed TCRB transcripts were sequenced. Produced via immunoSEQ multiplex PCR; TCRdb's table is partial and in-frame only. The sample yields 450,000 or so clones, more than 9.5% seen once. Sequencing used naive CD4+ T cells from blood. The receptor source for this set is a young woman in good health.

The chain uses TRBV9 and TRBJ2-3; D assignment may be TRBD1 or TRBD2 (5 bases each). The CDR3 extends over 18 amino acids. The germline V gene has CDR1 SGDLS and CDR2 YYNGEE. Trimming took 0 bases from V and 2 from J, leaving 19 bases between them. CDR3 amino acids: CASSVGPGTELITDTQYF. CDR3 DNA: TGTGCCAGCAGCGTAGGGCCCGGGACGGAACTTATCACAGATACGCAGTATTTT. The full variable domain, with the rest looked up from reference TRBV9 and TRBJ2-3, is DSGVTQTPKHLITATGQRVTLRCSPRSGDLSVYWYQQSLDQGLQFLIQYYNGEERAKGNILERFSAQQFPDLHSELNLSSLELGDSALYFCASSVGPGTELITDTQYFGPGTRLTVL.

The rearrangement uses TRBV12-5 and TRBJ2-5, with D perhaps matching TRBD1 (6 bases). This CDR3 region has 14 residues. The V gene's germline CDR1 is LGHNT and CDR2 FRNRAP. Trimming left V 1 base short and J 4 bases short, with 10 bases between. CDR3 sequence (DNA): TGTGCTAGTGGTTTGGGCAGGGGCATAGAGACCCAGTACTTC. The encoded protein is CASGLGRGIETQYF.

V usage is TRBV5-4 and J usage is TRBJ2-3; perhaps D is TRBD1 or TRBD2 (5 bases each). Germline loops: CDR1 SGHNT, CDR2 YYREEE (reference sequence). This CDR3 contains 13 residues. V gave up 5 bases and J gave up 2 bases, with 9 bases separating them. This CDR3 reads CASREGPTDTQYF. CDR3 coding DNA: TGTGCCAGCAGAGAGGGACCCACAGATACGCAGTATTTT.

This clone was counted between two and nine times. The chain employs TRBV29-1 and TRBJ2-1, with D unclear. This CDR3 region has 12 residues. V lost 6 bases and J 8 bases, leaving 14 bases between the germline ends. The germline V gene encodes CDR1 SQVTM and CDR2 ANQGSEA. The DNA of the CDR3 is TGCAGCGTGCAACCGGACCTCTATGAGCAGTTCTTC. Its translation: CSVQPDLYEQFF.

This chain links TRBV15 with TRBJ1-2; D unresolved. The CDR3 runs 16 residues. Germline CDR1 reads LNHNV; CDR2 reads YYDKDF (reference sequence). V lost 4 bases and J 2 bases, leaving 17 bases between the germline ends. This CDR3 is CATSTLTILGNYGYTF. The DNA for the CDR3 is TGTGCCACCAGCACGTTAACCATCTTAGGAAACTATGGCTACACCTTC. The whole variable domain, remainder taken from reference TRBV15 and TRBJ1-2, is DAMVIQNPRYQVTQFGKPVTLSCSQTLNHNVMYWYQQKSSQAPKLLFHYYDKDFNNEADTPDNFQSRRPNTSFCFLDIRSPGLGDTAMYLCATSTLTILGNYGYTFGSGTRLTVV.

The chain has TRBV29-1 and TRBJ2-1, with 10 bases aligning to TRBD1. With V trimmed by 4 bases and J by 3 bases, 6 bases remained unmatched. The germline V gene has CDR1 SQVTM and CDR2 ANQGSEA. The CDR3 spans 15 residues. CDR3 amino acids: CSVGPRTGGYNEQFF. The CDR3 DNA reads TGCAGCGTTGGGCCCAGGACAGGGGGCTACAATGAGCAGTTCTTC.

The chain combines TRBV30 with TRBJ2-7; 7 positions match TRBD1. This CDR3 is 14 amino acids long. From germline, CDR1 is GTSNPN and CDR2 SVGIG (reference sequence). The ends lost 3 bases at V and 5 bases at J; junction bases unmatched: 10. CDR3 residues: CAWRLLGRGNEQYF. In nucleotides, the CDR3 is TGTGCCTGGAGACTTCTAGGCAGGGGGAACGAGCAGTACTTC.

This chain joins TRBV4-1 and TRBJ1-3; D may be TRBD1 (6 bases). V gave up 6 bases and J gave up 2 bases, with 14 bases separating them. This CDR3 has 15 amino acids. Germline CDR1 and CDR2: MGHRA and YSYEKL. CDR3 residues: CASREVGGAGNTIYF. CDR3 DNA sequence: TGCGCCAGCAGGGAAGTAGGGGGAGCTGGAAACACCATATATTTT.

V usage is TRBV7-9 and J usage is TRBJ2-7, with 11 positions matching TRBD2. CDR1 is SEHNR, CDR2 FQNEAQ, per germline (reference sequence). The CDR3 is made up of 16 amino acids. The V segment lost 7 bases and the J segment 2 bases; nucleotides outside the gene matches: 10. CDR3 sequence (DNA): TGTGCCAGCACCCAAACTCTTAGCGGGAGGGCCTACGAGCAGTACTTC. Protein: CASTQTLSGRAYEQYF.

The gene calls are TRBV29-1 and TRBJ2-3, with D unclear. The CDR3 totals 12 residues. Germline-derived CDR1 and CDR2 are SQVTM and ANQGSEA. V lost 4 bases, J lost 4 bases, and 9 bases lay in between. As DNA, the CDR3 is TGCAGCGTTGCGAGTAGTCCAGATACGCAGTATTTT. It yields the protein CSVASSPDTQYF.

The chain uses TRBV14 and TRBJ2-7, with 7 bases matching TRBD1. This CDR3 region has 16 residues. Looked up from germline, CDR1 is SGHDN and CDR2 is FVKESK. J lost 4 bases, V lost 0 bases, and 9 bases had no gene match. For the CDR3, the DNA is TGTGCCAGCAGCCAAGAGGGACAGTCTGGTGTTTACGAGCAGTACTTC. Translation gives CASSQEGQSGVYEQYF.

With regard to this clone: This same CDR3 is encoded by further DNA sequences in the sample. The V and J genes are TRBV7-9 and TRBJ2-3, with a weak D call TRBD2 (6 bases). Trimming took 5 bases from V and 3 from J, leaving 9 bases between them. CDR3 size: 13 residues. From germline, CDR1 is SEHNR and CDR2 FQNEAQ (reference sequence). CDR3 nucleotides: TGTGCCAGCAGCCCGAGCGGGACAGATACGCAGTATTTT. Amino acids: CASSPSGTDTQYF.

This clone was seen a handful of times. The V gene is TRBV28, the J gene TRBJ2-3, with D possibly matching TRBD2 (5 bases). This CDR3 has 13 residues. The germline V gene encodes CDR1 MDHEN and CDR2 SYDVKM. The germline V and J ends were trimmed by 11 bases and 6 bases, with 18 bases remaining between them. This CDR3 reads CAGEKGGTDTQYF. For the CDR3, the DNA is TGTGCCGGGGAGAAAGGCGGTACGGATACGCAGTATTTT.

This clone was detected a few times. The chain recombines TRBV7-3 with TRBJ2-1; 13 bases fit TRBD2. This CDR3 region has 16 residues. CDR1 is SGHTA and CDR2 is FQGTGA in the germline V gene. Trimming at V came to 5 bases and at J to 4 bases, leaving 5 bases not matched to a gene. In DNA form, the CDR3 reads TGTGCCAGCAGCCACGGACTAGCGGGGGATTACAATGAGCAGTTCTTC. It yields the protein CASSHGLAGDYNEQFF.

With respect to this clone: Additional DNA sequences in this sample encode the identical CDR3. This chain links TRBV7-9 with TRBJ2-1, with TRBD1 identical over 8 bases. J was trimmed by 3 bases and V by 5 bases; bases with no gene match: 3. The CDR3 has 14 amino acids. The V gene's germline CDR1 is SEHNR and CDR2 FQNEAQ (reference sequence). CDR3 protein: CASSPGQGYNEQFF. The CDR3 bases are TGTGCCAGCAGCCCCGGACAGGGCTACAATGAGCAGTTCTTC.

V is TRBV7-2 and J is TRBJ2-7, with TRBD2 matching over 8 bases. This CDR3 is 14 amino acids long. Germline V gene sequence: CDR1 SGHTA, CDR2 FQGNSA. Trimming at V came to 1 base and at J to 7 bases, leaving 6 bases not matched to a gene. CDR3 sequence (DNA): TGTGCCAGCAGCTTAGGGGGACTAGGAGGAGAGCAGTACTTC. Its protein product is CASSLGGLGGEQYF.

The CDR3 DNA reads TGTGCCTGGGGCCAAGCGGAAAAACTGTTTTTT. Residues: CAWGQAEKLFF. The V gene is TRBV30, the J gene TRBJ1-4; D is uncertain. From germline, CDR1 is GTSNPN and CDR2 SVGIG (reference sequence). Trimming took off 5 bases at V and 8 bases at J, with 9 bases between the two ends. CDR3 length: 11 residues.

This clone showed up just a few times. Germline is not matched at one junction end, which may reflect a read error. Different DNA sequences within this sample yield the same CDR3. The chain employs TRBV29-1 and TRBJ1-1; TRBD1 is a possible D gene (6 bases). In germline, CDR1 is SQVTM, CDR2 ANQGSEA. The CDR3 sequence is 13 residues long. CDR3 sequence (DNA): TGCAGCGTGGAAGGACAGCCGAACACTGAAGCTTTCTTT. This gives the protein CSVEGQPNTEAFF.

The chain uses TRBV9 and TRBJ2-1, with 11 bases identical to TRBD2. J was trimmed by 4 bases and V by 0 bases; bases with no gene match: 3. The germline gives CDR1 SGDLS, CDR2 YYNGEE. This CDR3 comprises 16 residues. Written as DNA, the CDR3 is TGTGCCAGCAGCGTAGCCACTAGCGGGGGATACAATGAGCAGTTCTTC. As protein: CASSVATSGGYNEQFF. Complete variable domain (other parts from reference TRBV9 and TRBJ2-1): DSGVTQTPKHLITATGQRVTLRCSPRSGDLSVYWYQQSLDQGLQFLIQYYNGEERAKGNILERFSAQQFPDLHSELNLSSLELGDSALYFCASSVATSGGYNEQFFGPGTRLTVL.

The CDR3 protein is CASSLRQGEAFF. The CDR3 DNA sequence: TGTGCCAGCAGCTTGCGGCAGGGTGAAGCTTTCTTT. V and J are TRBV5-4 and TRBJ1-1; D perhaps matches TRBD1 (5 bases). Trimming removed 1 base from V and 7 bases from J, with 8 bases in between. The CDR3 contains 12 residues. Germline V gene sequence: CDR1 SGHNT, CDR2 YYREEE (reference sequence).

The chain couples TRBV7-2 to TRBJ2-5; D tentatively reads TRBD1 or TRBD2 (5 bases each). Germline V gives CDR1 SGHTA, CDR2 FQGNSA. The V end lost 0 bases, the J end lost 5 bases, and 10 bases lay between the germline ends. The CDR3 length is 14 residues. The CDR3 DNA sequence: TGTGCCAGCAGCTTAGCCGGGACCCACGAGACCCAGTACTTC. This codes for CASSLAGTHETQYF. The variable domain in full, completed from reference TRBV7-2 and TRBJ2-5, reads GAGVSQSPSNKVTEKGKDVELRCDPISGHTALYWYRQSLGQGLEFLIYFQGNSAPDKSGLPSDRFSAERTGGSVSTLTIQRTQQEDSAVYLCASSLAGTHETQYFGPGTRLLVL.

This clone turned up a few times. The rearrangement joins TRBV6-6 to TRBJ1-2; 8 positions match TRBD1. Germline loops: CDR1 MNHNY, CDR2 SVGAGI (reference sequence). CDR3 length: 13 amino acids. Unmatched junction bases numbered 8, after V lost 7 bases and J lost 7 bases. The CDR3 sequence: CASKGQEGFGYTF. The CDR3 nucleotides read TGTGCCAGCAAGGGACAGGAGGGTTTTGGCTACACCTTC.

This clone occurred a few times. This chain links TRBV18 with TRBJ2-1; 11 bases are shared with TRBD2. The CDR3 extends over 15 amino acids. Per the germline V gene, CDR1 is KGHSH and CDR2 is LQKENI. The ends lost 5 bases at V and 3 bases at J; junction bases unmatched: 3. DNA of the CDR3: TGTGCCAGCTCATCCACTAGCGGGAGCTACAATGAGCAGTTCTTC. Translating it yields CASSSTSGSYNEQFF.

This clone turned up a few times. V is TRBV7-3 and J is TRBJ2-5, with TRBD2 matching over 8 bases. Germline CDR1 reads SGHTA; CDR2 reads FQGTGA. CDR3 size: 16 residues. After removal of 5 bases from V and 9 bases from J, the junction contained 17 bases not matched to a gene. CDR3 DNA: TGTGCCAGCAGCAAAACCGGGACTAGGCCTGACACAGCCCAGTACTTC. It yields the protein CASSKTGTRPDTAQYF.